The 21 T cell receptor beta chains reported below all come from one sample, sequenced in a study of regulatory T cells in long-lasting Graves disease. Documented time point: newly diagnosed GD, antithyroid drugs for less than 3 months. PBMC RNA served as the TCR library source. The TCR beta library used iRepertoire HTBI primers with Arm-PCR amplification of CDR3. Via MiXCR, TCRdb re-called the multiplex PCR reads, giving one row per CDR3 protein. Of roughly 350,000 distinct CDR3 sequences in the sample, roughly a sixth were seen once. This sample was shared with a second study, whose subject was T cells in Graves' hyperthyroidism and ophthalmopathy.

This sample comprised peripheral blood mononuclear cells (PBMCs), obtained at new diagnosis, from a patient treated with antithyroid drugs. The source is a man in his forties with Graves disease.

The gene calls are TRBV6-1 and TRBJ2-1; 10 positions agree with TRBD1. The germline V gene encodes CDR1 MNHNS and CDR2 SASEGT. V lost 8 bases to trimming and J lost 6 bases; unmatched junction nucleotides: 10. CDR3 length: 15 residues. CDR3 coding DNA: TGTGCCAGCTATCCGGGACAGGGGATTTTCAATGAGCAGTTCTTC. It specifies CASYPGQGIFNEQFF.

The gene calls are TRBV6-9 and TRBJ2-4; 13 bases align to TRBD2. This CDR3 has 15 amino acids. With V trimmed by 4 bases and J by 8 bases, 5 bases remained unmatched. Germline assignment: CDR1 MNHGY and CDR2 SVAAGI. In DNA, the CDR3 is TGTGCCAGCAGTTCACTAGCGGGGGGGCTTGACATTCAGTACTTC. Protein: CASSSLAGGLDIQYF.

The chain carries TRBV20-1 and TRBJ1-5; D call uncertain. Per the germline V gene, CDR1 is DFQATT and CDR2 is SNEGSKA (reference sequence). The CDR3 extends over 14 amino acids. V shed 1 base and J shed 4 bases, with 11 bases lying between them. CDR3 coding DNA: TGCAGTGCTAGAGTTTTTGACGGGAATCAGCCCCAGCATTTT. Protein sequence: CSARVFDGNQPQHF.

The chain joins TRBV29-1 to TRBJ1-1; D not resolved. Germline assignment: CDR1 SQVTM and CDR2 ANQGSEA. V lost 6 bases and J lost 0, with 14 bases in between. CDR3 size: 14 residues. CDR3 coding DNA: TGCAGCGTCTACCCCCCATCCTTGAACACTGAAGCTTTCTTT. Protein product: CSVYPPSLNTEAFF.

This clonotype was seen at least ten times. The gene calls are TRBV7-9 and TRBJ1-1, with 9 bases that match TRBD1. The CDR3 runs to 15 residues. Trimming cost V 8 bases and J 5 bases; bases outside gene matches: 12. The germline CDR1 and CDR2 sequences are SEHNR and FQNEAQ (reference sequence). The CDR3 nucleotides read TGTGCCAGCGGGGGGACAGGGACCCAGGGGACTGAAGCTTTCTTT. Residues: CASGGTGTQGTEAFF.

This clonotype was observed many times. The CDR3 DNA reads TGTGCCAGCAGCTTAATGGACAGGGTAGGTCAGCCCCAGCATTTT. It codes for CASSLMDRVGQPQHF. The chain combines TRBV7-2 with TRBJ1-5, with TRBD1 matching over 8 bases. Trimming cost V 2 bases and J 6 bases; bases outside gene matches: 6. Germline-derived CDR1 and CDR2 are SGHTA and FQGNSA. There are 15 residues in the CDR3.

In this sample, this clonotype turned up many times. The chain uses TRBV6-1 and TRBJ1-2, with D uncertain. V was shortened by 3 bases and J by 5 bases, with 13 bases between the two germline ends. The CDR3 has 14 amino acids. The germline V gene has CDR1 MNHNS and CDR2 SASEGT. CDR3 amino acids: CASSEGTDAYGYTF. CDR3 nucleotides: TGTGCCAGCAGTGAGGGAACGGATGCATATGGCTACACCTTC.

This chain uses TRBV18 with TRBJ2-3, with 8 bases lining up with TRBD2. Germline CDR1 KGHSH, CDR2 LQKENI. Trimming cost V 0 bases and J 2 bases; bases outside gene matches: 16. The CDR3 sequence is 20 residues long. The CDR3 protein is CASSPPRGAGATIFTDTQYF. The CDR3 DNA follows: TGTGCCAGCTCACCACCGAGGGGAGCGGGGGCCACCATATTCACAGATACGCAGTATTTT.

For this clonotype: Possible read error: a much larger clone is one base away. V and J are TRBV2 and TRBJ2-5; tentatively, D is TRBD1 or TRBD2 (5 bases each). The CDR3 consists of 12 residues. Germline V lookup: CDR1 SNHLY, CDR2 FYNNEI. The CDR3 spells CASGGPQETQHF. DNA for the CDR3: TGTGCCAGCGGGGGACCTCAAGAGACCCAGCACTTC.

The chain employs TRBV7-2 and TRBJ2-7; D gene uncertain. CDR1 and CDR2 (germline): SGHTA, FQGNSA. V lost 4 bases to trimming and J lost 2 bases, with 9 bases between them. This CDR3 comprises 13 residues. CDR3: CASSYVLAYEQYF. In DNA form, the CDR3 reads TGTGCCAGCAGCTATGTCTTGGCCTACGAGCAGTACTTC.

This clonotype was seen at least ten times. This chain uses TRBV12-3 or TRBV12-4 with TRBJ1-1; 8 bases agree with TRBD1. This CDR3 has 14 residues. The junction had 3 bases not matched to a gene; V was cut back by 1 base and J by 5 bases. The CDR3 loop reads CASSLERQGTEAFF. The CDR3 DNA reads TGTGCCAGCAGTTTAGAGAGACAGGGGACTGAAGCTTTCTTT.

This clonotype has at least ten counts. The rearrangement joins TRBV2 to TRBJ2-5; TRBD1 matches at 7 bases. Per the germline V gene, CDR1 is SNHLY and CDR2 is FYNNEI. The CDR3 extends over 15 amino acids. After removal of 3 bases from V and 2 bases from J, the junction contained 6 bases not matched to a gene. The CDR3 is CASSEKGAMQETQYF. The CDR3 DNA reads TGTGCCAGCAGTGAGAAGGGGGCGATGCAAGAGACCCAGTACTTC.

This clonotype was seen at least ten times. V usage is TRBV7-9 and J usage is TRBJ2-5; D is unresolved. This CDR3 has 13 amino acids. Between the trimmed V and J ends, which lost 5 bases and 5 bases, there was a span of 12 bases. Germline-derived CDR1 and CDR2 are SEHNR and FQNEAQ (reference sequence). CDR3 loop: CASSSVGRETQYF. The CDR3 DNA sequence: TGTGCCAGCAGCAGCGTAGGTCGGGAGACCCAGTACTTC.

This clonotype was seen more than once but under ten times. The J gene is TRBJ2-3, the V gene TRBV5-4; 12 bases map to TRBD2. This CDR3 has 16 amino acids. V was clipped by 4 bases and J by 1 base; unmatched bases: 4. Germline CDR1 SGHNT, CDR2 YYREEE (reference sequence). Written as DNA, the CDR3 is TGTGCCAGCAGCCGGACTAGCGGGACCGGCACAGATACGCAGTATTTT. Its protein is CASSRTSGTGTDTQYF.

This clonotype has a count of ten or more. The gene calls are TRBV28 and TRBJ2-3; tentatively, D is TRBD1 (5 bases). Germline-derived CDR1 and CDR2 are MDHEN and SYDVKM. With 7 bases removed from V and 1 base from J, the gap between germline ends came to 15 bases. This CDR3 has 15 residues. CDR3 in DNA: TGTGCCAGCACCTCCCCCCAGGGTCGCACAGATACGCAGTATTTT. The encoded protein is CASTSPQGRTDTQYF.

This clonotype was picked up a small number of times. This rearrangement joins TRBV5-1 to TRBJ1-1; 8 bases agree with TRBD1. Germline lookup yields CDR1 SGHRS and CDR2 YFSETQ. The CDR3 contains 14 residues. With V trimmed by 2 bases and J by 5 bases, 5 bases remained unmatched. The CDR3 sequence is CASSFQGAGTEAFF. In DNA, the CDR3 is TGCGCCAGCAGCTTCCAGGGGGCTGGAACTGAAGCTTTCTTT. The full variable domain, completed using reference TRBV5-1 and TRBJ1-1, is KAGVTQTPRYLIKTRGQQVTLSCSPISGHRSVSWYQQTPGQGLQFLFEYFSETQRNKGNFPGRFSGRQFSNSRSEMNVSTLELGDSALYLCASSFQGAGTEAFFGQGTRLTVV.

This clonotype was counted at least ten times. The CDR3 region has the DNA TGCAGTGCCCCAGGGGGGACAAGCTCCTACGAGCAGTACTTC. Translation gives CSAPGGTSSYEQYF. V gene TRBV20-1 combines with J gene TRBJ2-7, with D maybe TRBD1 (7 bases). V was trimmed by 6 bases and J by 0 bases, leaving 15 bases between them. The CDR3 length is 14 residues. From germline, CDR1 is DFQATT and CDR2 SNEGSKA (reference sequence).

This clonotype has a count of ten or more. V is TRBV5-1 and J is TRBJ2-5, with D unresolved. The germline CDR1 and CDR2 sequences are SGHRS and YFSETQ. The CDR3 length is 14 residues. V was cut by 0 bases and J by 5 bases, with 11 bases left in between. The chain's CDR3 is CASSLADARETQYF. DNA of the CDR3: TGCGCCAGCAGCTTGGCTGACGCCAGGGAGACCCAGTACTTC.

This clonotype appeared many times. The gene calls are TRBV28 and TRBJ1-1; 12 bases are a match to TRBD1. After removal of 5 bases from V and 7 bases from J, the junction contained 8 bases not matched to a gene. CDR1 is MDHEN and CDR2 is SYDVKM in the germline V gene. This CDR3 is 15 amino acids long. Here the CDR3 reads CASSTRDRGRGEAFF. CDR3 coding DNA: TGTGCCAGCAGTACGAGGGACAGGGGGCGCGGTGAAGCTTTCTTT.

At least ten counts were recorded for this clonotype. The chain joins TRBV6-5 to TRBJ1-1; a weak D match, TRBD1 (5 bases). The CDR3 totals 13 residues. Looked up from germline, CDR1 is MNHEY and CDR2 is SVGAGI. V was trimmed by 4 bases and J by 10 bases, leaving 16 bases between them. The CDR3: CASSSPYPGVAFF. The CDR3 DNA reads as TGTGCCAGCAGTTCACCCTACCCGGGGGTAGCTTTCTTT.

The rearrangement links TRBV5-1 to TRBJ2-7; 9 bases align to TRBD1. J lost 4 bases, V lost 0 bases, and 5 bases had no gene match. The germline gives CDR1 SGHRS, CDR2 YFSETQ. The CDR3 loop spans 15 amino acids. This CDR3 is CASSLGTGVIYEQYF. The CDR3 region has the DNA TGCGCCAGCAGCTTGGGGACAGGGGTTATATACGAGCAGTACTTC. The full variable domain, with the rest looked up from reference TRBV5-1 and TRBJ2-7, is KAGVTQTPRYLIKTRGQQVTLSCSPISGHRSVSWYQQTPGQGLQFLFEYFSETQRNKGNFPGRFSGRQFSNSRSEMNVSTLELGDSALYLCASSLGTGVIYEQYFGPGTRLTVT.